This T cell receptor (beta chain) was profiled in a study of long-term antiretroviral therapy in people with HIV. This was the immunoSEQ v3.0 assay at survey level. Clones were sequenced by immunoSEQ multiplex PCR, and TCRdb holds only the in-frame ones, with some missing. The sample shows 30,000 to 40,000 clones, around 85% of them seen only once. Deletions cut 5 bases from V and 2 bases from J, with 13 bases between. CDR1 MNHEY and CDR2 SMNVEV come from the germline V gene (reference sequence). The CDR3 totals 14 residues. The chain employs TRBV27 and TRBJ2-7; D is possibly TRBD2 (5 bases). The starting material was unsorted PBMCs, obtained 2.2 years after starting antiretroviral therapy. The receptor's source is a man in his late teens or twenties with HIV. CDR3 DNA sequence: TGTGCCAGCAGTGCCGGGCGGGCGGCCTACGAGCAGTACTTC. The encoded protein is CASSAGRAAYEQYF.